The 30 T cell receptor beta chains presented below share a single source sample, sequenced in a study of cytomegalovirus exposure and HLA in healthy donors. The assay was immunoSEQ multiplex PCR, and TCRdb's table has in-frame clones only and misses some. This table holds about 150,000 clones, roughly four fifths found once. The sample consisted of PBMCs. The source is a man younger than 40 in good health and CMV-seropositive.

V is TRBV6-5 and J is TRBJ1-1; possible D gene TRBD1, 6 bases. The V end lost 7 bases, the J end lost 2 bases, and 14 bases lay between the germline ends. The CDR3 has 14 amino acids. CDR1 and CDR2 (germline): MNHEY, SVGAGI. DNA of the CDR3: TGTGCCAGCAACGCACAGGGCCTCAACACTGAAGCTTTCTTT. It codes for CASNAQGLNTEAFF.

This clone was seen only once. CDR3 nucleotide sequence: TGTGCCAGCAGCCAAGGGAGAGCTGAAGCTTTCTTT. Its protein product is CASSQGRAEAFF. The chain links TRBV11-2 to TRBJ1-1; D gene ambiguous. Germline CDR1 reads SGHAT; CDR2 reads FQNNGV. With 5 bases removed from V and 6 bases from J, the gap between germline ends came to 10 bases. The CDR3 has 12 residues.

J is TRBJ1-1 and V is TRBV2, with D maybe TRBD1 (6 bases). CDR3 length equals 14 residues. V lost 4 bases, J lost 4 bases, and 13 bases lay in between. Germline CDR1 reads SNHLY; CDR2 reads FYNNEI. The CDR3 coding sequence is TGTGCCAGCAGTGGGGTCCGGGACACCACTGAAGCTTTCTTT. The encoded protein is CASSGVRDTTEAFF.

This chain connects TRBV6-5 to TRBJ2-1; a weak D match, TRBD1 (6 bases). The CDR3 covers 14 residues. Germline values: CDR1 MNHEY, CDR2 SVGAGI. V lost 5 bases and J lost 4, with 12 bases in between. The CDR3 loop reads CASSPDRIYNEQFF. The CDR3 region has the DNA TGTGCCAGCAGTCCGGACAGAATTTACAATGAGCAGTTCTTC.

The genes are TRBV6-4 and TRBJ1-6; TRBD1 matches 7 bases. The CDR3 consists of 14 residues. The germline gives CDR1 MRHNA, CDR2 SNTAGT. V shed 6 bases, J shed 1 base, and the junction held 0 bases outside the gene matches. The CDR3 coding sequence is TGTGCCAGCAGACAGGGGTCCTATAATTCACCCCTCCACTTT. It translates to CASRQGSYNSPLHF.

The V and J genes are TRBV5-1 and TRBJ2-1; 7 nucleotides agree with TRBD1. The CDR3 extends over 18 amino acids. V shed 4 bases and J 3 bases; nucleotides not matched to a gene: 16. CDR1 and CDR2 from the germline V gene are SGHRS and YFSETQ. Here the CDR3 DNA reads TGCGCCAGCAGCCGGTTAAGCGACCGGGACAGACACTACAATGAGCAGTTCTTC. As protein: CASSRLSDRDRHYNEQFF.

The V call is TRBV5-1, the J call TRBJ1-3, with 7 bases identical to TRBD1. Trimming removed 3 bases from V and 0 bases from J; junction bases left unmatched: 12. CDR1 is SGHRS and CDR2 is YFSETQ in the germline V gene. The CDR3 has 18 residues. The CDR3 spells CASSSTLTGSYSGNTIYF. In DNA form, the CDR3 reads TGCGCCAGCAGCTCCACTTTGACAGGGTCCTACTCTGGAAACACCATATATTTT.

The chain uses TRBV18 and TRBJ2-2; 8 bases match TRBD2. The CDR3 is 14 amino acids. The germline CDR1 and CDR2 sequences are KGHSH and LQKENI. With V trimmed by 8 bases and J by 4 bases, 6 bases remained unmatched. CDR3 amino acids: CASRPGGSTGELFF. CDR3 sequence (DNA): TGTGCCAGCCGGCCGGGGGGGAGCACCGGGGAGCTGTTTTTT.

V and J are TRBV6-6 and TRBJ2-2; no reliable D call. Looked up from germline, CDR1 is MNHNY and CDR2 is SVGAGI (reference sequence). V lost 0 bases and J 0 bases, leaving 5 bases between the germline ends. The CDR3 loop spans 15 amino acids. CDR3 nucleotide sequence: TGTGCCAGCAGTTACTCGAAGCCGAACACCGGGGAGCTGTTTTTT. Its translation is CASSYSKPNTGELFF.

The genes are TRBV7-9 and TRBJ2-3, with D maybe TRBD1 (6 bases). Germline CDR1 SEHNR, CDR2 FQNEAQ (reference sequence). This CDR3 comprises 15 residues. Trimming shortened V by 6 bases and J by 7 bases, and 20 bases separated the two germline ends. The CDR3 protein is CASRSPRGVGNTQYF. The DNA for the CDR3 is TGTGCCAGCAGATCTCCCAGGGGAGTCGGGAATACGCAGTATTTT.

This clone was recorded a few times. CDR3 DNA sequence: TGTGCCAGCAGCTTATCCCCGACGGAGCCGCAAGGCTACACCTTC. It yields the protein CASSLSPTEPQGYTF. The chain carries TRBV7-6 and TRBJ1-2; D remains unclear. Germline CDR1 and CDR2: SGHVS and FNYEAQ. V lost 2 bases, J lost 8 bases, and 18 bases lay in between. The length of the CDR3 is 15 residues.

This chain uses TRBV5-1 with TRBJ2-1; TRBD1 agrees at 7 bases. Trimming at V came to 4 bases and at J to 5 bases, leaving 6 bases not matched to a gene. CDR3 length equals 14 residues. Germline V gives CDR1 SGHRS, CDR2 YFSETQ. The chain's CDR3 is CASSRGTANNEQFF. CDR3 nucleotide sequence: TGCGCCAGCAGCCGAGGGACAGCGAACAATGAGCAGTTCTTC.

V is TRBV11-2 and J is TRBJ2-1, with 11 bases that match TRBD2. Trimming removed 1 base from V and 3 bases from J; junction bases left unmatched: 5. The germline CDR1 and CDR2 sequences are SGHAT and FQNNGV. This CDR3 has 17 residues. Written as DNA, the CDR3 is TGTGCCAGCAGCTTAGCTGTAGCGGGGGGGCTCTACAATGAGCAGTTCTTC. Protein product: CASSLAVAGGLYNEQFF.

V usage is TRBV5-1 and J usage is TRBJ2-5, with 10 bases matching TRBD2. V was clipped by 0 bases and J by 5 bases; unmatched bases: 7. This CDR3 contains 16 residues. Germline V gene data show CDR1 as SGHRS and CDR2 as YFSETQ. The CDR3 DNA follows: TGCGCCAGCAGCTTGGACCCAGCGGGGGGGCGGGAGACCCAGTACTTC. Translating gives CASSLDPAGGRETQYF.

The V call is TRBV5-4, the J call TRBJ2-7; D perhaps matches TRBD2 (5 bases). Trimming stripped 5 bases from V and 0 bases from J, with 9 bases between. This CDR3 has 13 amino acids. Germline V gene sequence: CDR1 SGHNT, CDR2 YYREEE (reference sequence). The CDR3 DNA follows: TGTGCCAGCAGTACCCGGGACTCCTACGAGCAGTACTTC. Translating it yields CASSTRDSYEQYF.

CDR3 loop: CASSLARTGGAETQYF. The CDR3 DNA sequence: TGTGCCAGCAGCTTGGCCAGGACAGGGGGCGCGGAGACCCAGTACTTC. This chain joins TRBV5-6 and TRBJ2-5; 11 bases are a match to TRBD1. The ends lost 0 bases at V and 5 bases at J; junction bases unmatched: 6. The germline CDR1 and CDR2 sequences are SGHDT and YYEEEE. This CDR3 contains 16 residues.

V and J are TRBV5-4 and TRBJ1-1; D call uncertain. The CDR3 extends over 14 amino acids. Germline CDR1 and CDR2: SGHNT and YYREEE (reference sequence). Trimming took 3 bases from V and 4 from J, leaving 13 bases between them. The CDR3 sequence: CASSSLQQATEAFF. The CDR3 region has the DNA TGTGCCAGCAGCTCGCTACAGCAGGCCACTGAAGCTTTCTTT.

The CDR3 spells CASSLGQGAYTEAFF. In DNA, the CDR3 is TGTGCCAGCAGCCTTGGACAGGGGGCTTACACTGAAGCTTTCTTT. The rearrangement joins TRBV9 to TRBJ1-1; 11 bases fit TRBD1. The CDR3 covers 15 residues. V lost 4 bases to trimming and J lost 3 bases; unmatched junction nucleotides: 5. The germline gives CDR1 SGDLS, CDR2 YYNGEE. Full variable domain (outside the CDR3, taken from reference TRBV9 and TRBJ1-1): DSGVTQTPKHLITATGQRVTLRCSPRSGDLSVYWYQQSLDQGLQFLIQYYNGEERAKGNILERFSAQQFPDLHSELNLSSLELGDSALYFCASSLGQGAYTEAFFGQGTRLTVV.

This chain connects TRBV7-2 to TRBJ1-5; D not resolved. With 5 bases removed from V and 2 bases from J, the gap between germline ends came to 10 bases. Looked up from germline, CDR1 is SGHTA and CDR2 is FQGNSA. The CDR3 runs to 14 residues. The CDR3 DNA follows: TGTGCCAGCAGCCCGGAGGATGGCAATCAGCCCCAGCATTTT. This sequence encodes CASSPEDGNQPQHF.

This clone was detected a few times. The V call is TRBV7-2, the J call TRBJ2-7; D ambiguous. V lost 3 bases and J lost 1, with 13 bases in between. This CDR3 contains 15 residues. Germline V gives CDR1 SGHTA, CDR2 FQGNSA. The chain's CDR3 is CASSLSFVASYEQYF. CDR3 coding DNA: TGTGCCAGCAGCTTGTCGTTTGTGGCATCCTACGAGCAGTACTTC.

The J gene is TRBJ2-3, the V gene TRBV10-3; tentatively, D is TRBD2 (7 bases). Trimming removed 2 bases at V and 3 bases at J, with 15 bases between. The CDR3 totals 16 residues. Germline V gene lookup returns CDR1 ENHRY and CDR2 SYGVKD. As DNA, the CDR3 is TGTGCCATCAGTGAGGGGGTAAAGGGGGGGACAGATACGCAGTATTTT. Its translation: CAISEGVKGGTDTQYF.

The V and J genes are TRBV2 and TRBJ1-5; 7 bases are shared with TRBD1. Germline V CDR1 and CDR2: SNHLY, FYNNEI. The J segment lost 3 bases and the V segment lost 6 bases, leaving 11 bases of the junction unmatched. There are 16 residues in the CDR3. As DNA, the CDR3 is TGTGCCAGCAGGACAGGGACGACCGGTTACAATCAGCCCCAGCATTTT. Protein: CASRTGTTGYNQPQHF.

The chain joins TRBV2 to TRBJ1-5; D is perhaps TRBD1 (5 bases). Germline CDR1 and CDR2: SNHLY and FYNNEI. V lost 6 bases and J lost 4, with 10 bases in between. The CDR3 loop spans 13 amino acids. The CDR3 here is CASRDSLNQPQHF. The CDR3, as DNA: TGTGCCAGCAGAGACAGCTTGAATCAGCCCCAGCATTTT. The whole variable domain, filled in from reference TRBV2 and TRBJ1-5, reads EPEVTQTPSHQVTQMGQEVILRCVPISNHLYFYWYRQILGQKVEFLVSFYNNEISEKSEIFDDQFSVERPDGSNFTLKIRSTKLEDSAMYFCASRDSLNQPQHFGDGTRLSIL.

The CDR3, as DNA: TGTGCCAGCTCTCCCGGACTCACAGATACGCAGTATTTT. Translating it yields CASSPGLTDTQYF. This sequence joins TRBV18 and TRBJ2-3, with a tentative D call TRBD2 (5 bases). Germline V gives CDR1 KGHSH, CDR2 LQKENI. The CDR3 extends over 13 amino acids. V was clipped by 6 bases and J by 2 bases, with 9 bases between them.

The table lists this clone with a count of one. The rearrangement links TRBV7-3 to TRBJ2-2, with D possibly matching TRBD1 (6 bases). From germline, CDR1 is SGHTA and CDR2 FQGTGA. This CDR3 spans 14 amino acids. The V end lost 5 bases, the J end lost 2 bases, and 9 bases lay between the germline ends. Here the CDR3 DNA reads TGTGCCAGCAGCCGGACAGCTAACACCGGGGAGCTGTTTTTT. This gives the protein CASSRTANTGELFF.

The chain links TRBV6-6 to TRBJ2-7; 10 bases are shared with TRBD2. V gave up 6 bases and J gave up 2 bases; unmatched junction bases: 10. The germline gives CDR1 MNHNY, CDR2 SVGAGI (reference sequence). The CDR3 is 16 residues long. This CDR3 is CASSSPYLAGAYEQYF. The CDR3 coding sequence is TGTGCCAGCAGCTCCCCCTACCTAGCGGGGGCCTACGAGCAGTACTTC.

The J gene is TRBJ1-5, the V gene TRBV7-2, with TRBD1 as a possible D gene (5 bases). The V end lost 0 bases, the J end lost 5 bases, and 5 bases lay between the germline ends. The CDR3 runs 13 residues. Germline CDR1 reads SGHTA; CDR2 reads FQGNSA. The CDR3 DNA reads TGTGCCAGCAGCTTAGCGACAGATCAGCCCCAGCATTTT. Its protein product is CASSLATDQPQHF.

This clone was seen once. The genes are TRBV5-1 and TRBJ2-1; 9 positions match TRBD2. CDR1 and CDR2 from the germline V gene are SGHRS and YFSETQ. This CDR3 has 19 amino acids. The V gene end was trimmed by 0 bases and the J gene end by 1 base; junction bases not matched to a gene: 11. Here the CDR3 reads CASSLVTEVSGSSYNEQFF. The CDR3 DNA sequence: TGCGCCAGCAGCTTGGTTACAGAGGTTAGCGGGAGTTCCTACAATGAGCAGTTCTTC. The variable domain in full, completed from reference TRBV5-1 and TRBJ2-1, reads KAGVTQTPRYLIKTRGQQVTLSCSPISGHRSVSWYQQTPGQGLQFLFEYFSETQRNKGNFPGRFSGRQFSNSRSEMNVSTLELGDSALYLCASSLVTEVSGSSYNEQFFGPGTRLTVL.

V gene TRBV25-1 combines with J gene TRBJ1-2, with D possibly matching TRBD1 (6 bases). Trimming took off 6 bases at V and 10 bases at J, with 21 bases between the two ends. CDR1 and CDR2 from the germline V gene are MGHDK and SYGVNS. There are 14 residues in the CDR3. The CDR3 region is CASSAANRAGAYTF. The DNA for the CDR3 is TGTGCCAGCAGCGCAGCCAATAGGGCAGGGGCCTACACCTTC.

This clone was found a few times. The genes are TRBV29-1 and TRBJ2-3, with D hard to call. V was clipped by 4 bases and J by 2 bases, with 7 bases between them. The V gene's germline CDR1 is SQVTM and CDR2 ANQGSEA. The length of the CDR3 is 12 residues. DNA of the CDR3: TGCAGCGTTGGCCGCTACACAGATACGCAGTATTTT. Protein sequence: CSVGRYTDTQYF.